This T cell receptor (beta chain) was captured by sequencing in a study of cytomegalovirus exposure and HLA in healthy donors. Assay used: immunoSEQ multiplex PCR; TCRdb lists only in-frame clones, some missing. Of tens of thousands of clones in the sample, under 95% are singletons; the top ten hold 2.1%. General study results and limits: TCR beta chains numbering 164 were designated cytomegalovirus-associated.

Details on this clone: What it binds is not known.

Material: PBMCs. This TCR derives from a man aged 25 to 40 in good health and CMV-seronegative.

CDR3 amino acids: CASSLDRAFEQYF. The CDR3 coding sequence is TGTGCCAGCAGCTTGGACAGGGCTTTCGAGCAGTACTTC. The chain recombines TRBV5-8 with TRBJ2-7; TRBD1 is a possible D gene (6 bases). This CDR3 spans 13 amino acids. Trimming took off 0 bases at V and 6 bases at J, with 10 bases between the two ends. Germline values: CDR1 SGHTS, CDR2 YDEGEE. Using reference TRBV5-8 and TRBJ2-7 for the parts outside the CDR3, the full variable domain is EAGVTQSPTHLIKTRGQQATLRCSPISGHTSVYWYQQALGLGLQFLLWYDEGEERNRGNFPPRFSGRQFPNYSSELNVNALELEDSALYLCASSLDRAFEQYFGPGTRLTVT.